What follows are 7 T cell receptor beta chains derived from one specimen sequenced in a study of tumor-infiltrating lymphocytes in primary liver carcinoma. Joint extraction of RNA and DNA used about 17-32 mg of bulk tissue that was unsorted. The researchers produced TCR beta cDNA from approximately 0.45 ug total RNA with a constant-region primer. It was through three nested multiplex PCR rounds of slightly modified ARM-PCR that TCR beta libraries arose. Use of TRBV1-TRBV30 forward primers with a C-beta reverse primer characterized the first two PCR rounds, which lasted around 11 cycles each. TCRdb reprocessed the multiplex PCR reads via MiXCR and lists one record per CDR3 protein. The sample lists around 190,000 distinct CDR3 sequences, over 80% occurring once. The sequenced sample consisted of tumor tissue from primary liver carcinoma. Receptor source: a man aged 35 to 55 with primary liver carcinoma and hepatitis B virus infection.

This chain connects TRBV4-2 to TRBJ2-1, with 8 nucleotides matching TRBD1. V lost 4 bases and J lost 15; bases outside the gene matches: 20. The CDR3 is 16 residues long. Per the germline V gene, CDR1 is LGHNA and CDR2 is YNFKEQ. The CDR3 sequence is CASSRRTGSGVNELFF. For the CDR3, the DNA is TGTGCCAGCAGCCGACGGACAGGGTCAGGTGTCAATGAGTTGTTCTTC.

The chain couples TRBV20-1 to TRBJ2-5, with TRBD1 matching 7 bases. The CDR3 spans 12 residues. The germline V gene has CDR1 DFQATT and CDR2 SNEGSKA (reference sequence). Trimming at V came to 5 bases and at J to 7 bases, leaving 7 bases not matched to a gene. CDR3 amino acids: CSAEGQKVTQYF. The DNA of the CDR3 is TGCAGTGCTGAGGGACAGAAAGTGACCCAGTACTTC.

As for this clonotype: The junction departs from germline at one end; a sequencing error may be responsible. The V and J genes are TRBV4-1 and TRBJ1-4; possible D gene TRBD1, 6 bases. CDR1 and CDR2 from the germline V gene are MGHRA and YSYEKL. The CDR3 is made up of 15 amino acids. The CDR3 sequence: CASSEGGASNEKLFF. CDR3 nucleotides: TGTGCCAGCAGCGAAGGGGGGGCTTCTAATGAAAAACTGTTTTTT.

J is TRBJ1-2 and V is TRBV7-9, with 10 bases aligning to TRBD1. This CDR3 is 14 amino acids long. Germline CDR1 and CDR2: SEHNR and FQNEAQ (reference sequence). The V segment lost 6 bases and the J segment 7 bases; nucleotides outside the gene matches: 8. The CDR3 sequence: CASRSDRGFRGYTF. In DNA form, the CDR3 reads TGTGCCAGCAGATCGGACAGGGGGTTTCGTGGCTACACCTTC. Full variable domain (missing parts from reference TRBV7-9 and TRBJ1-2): DTGVSQNPRHKITKRGQNVTFRCDPISEHNRLYWYRQTLGQGPEFLTYFQNEAQLEKSRLLSDRFSAERPKGSFSTLEIQRTEQGDSAMYLCASRSDRGFRGYTFGSGTRLTVV.

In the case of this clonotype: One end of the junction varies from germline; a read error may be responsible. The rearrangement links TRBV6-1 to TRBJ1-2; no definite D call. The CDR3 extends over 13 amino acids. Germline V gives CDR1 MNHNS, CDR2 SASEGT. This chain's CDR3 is CASFSVADYGSTF. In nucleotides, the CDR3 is TGTGCCAGCTTTTCGGTCGCAGACTATGGCTCCACCTTC.

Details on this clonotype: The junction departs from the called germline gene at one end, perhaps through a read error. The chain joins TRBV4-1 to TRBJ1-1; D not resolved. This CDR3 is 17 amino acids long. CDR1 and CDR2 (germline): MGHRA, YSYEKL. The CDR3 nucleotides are TGCGCCAGCAGCCAAGAATTGGACCTCAGGATGAACACTGAGGCTTTCTTT. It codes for CASSQELDLRMNTEAFF.

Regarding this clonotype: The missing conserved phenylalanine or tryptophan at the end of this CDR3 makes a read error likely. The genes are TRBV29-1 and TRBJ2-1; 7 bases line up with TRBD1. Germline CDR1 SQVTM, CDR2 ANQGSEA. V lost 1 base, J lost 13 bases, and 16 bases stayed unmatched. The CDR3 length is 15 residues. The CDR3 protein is CSVEVGGRGQGEQFV. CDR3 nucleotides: TGCAGCGTTGAAGTAGGAGGAAGGGGGCAGGGCGAACAGTTCGTC.